This T cell receptor beta chain was identified in a study of blood T cell repertoires in COVID-19. On the study more broadly: Material from acute and convalescent COVID-19 was sourced from the United States, Italy and Spain.

The method was immunoSEQ multiplex PCR; TCRdb's version includes in-frame clones alone and lacks a portion of them. The sample consists of roughly 250,000 clones, about nine tenths of them appearing once. Per germline, CDR1 MDHEN and CDR2 SYDVKM. V was trimmed by 10 bases and J by 0 bases, leaving 22 bases between them. The CDR3 extends over 17 amino acids. The sequence came from a woman aged 25 to 39 with acute COVID-19. The sample was PBMCs or T cells enriched from blood (not recorded which). The rearrangement links TRBV28 to TRBJ2-1, with a weak D call TRBD1 (6 bases). The CDR3 sequence is CATTSAGTPTSYNEQFF. The CDR3 DNA reads TGTGCCACTACCTCTGCCGGGACACCGACCTCCTACAATGAGCAGTTCTTC.